These 30 T cell receptor beta chains originate from one sample sequenced in a study of control samples from healthy donors and cancer patients. Sequencing was performed with immunoSEQ multiplex PCR; in TCRdb, only in-frame clones are kept and a portion is missing. Among some 89,000 clones, about 83% were seen once, and the ten largest hold more than 2%. The sequenced material came from blood. These receptors originate from a woman aged 40 to 49 in good health.

The chain couples TRBV14 to TRBJ1-1; 8 bases fit TRBD1. V was clipped by 1 base and J by 1 base; unmatched bases: 5. The CDR3 runs 16 residues. Germline CDR1 and CDR2: SGHDN and FVKESK. As DNA, the CDR3 is TGTGCCAGCAGCCAAGTTAAGGGGACAGGGAACACTGAAGCTTTCTTT. This gives the protein CASSQVKGTGNTEAFF.

The chain employs TRBV11-3 and TRBJ2-5; perhaps TRBD2 as D (5 bases). CDR3 length equals 16 residues. Germline CDR1 is SGHNT and CDR2 is YENEEA. V was cut by 5 bases and J by 0 bases, with 16 bases left in between. CDR3 in DNA: TGTGCCAGCAGCGTAATAGGACTTCCGTACCAAGAGACCCAGTACTTC. Residues: CASSVIGLPYQETQYF.

The CDR3 sequence: CASSRDSTYEQYF. The CDR3 DNA follows: TGCGCCAGCAGCCGAGACAGTACCTACGAGCAGTACTTC. The chain combines TRBV4-3 with TRBJ2-7; TRBD1 is a possible D gene (5 bases). Germline lookup yields CDR1 LGHNA and CDR2 YSLEER. V was clipped by 4 bases and J by 2 bases, with 9 bases between them. The CDR3 covers 13 residues.

This chain links TRBV4-1 with TRBJ2-1; D is perhaps TRBD1 (6 bases). From germline, CDR1 is MGHRA and CDR2 YSYEKL. The V gene lost 5 bases and the J gene lost 4 bases, with 9 bases spanning the gap. CDR3 size: 13 residues. The CDR3 DNA sequence: TGCGCCAGCAGCGAAACAGGGTACAATGAGCAGTTCTTC. This encodes CASSETGYNEQFF.

The V gene is TRBV30, the J gene TRBJ1-3, with D possibly being TRBD1 (5 bases). This CDR3 region has 14 residues. V lost 3 bases and J 0 bases, leaving 9 bases between the germline ends. In germline, CDR1 is GTSNPN, CDR2 SVGIG (reference sequence). The CDR3 nucleotides read TGTGCCTGGAGACGGGGGTCCTCTGGAAACACCATATATTTT. It specifies CAWRRGSSGNTIYF.

The chain joins TRBV28 to TRBJ1-1; 8 bases match TRBD1. CDR3 length equals 12 residues. Germline V CDR1 and CDR2: MDHEN, SYDVKM. CDR3 residues: CGTGGMNTEAFF. The CDR3, as DNA: TGTGGAACAGGGGGAATGAACACTGAAGCTTTCTTT.

The chain links TRBV5-6 to TRBJ2-1; perhaps TRBD1 as D (5 bases). The CDR3 runs to 13 residues. V was pared by 3 bases and J by 6 bases, with 10 bases between. CDR1 and CDR2 (germline): SGHDT, YYEEEE. Written as DNA, the CDR3 is TGTGCCAGCAGCTCGTCAGGGTTCAATGAGCAGTTCTTC. Protein: CASSSSGFNEQFF. Looking up the rest from reference TRBV5-6 and TRBJ2-1 gives the full variable domain: DAGVTQSPTHLIKTRGQQVTLRCSPKSGHDTVSWYQQALGQGPQFIFQYYEEEERQRGNFPDRFSGHQFPNYSSELNVNALLLGDSALYLCASSSSGFNEQFFGPGTRLTVL.

Only a few counts were recorded for this clone. The chain has TRBV6-6 and TRBJ1-6, with D possibly being TRBD1 (6 bases). Germline V lookup: CDR1 MNHNY, CDR2 SVGAGI (reference sequence). V shed 5 bases and J shed 4 bases, with 15 bases lying between them. This CDR3 spans 16 amino acids. The CDR3, as DNA: TGTGCCAGCAGTCGACAGGTCCCATTATATAATTCACCCCTCCACTTT. Its protein is CASSRQVPLYNSPLHF.

The genes are TRBV24-1 and TRBJ2-3; D might be TRBD1 (5 bases). The V gene lost 3 bases and the J gene lost 3 bases, with 12 bases spanning the gap. CDR1 KGHDR and CDR2 SFDVKD come from the germline V gene. This CDR3 spans 15 amino acids. Here the CDR3 reads CATSDPQGDTDTQYF. The CDR3 nucleotides read TGTGCCACCAGTGATCCCCAGGGCGATACAGATACGCAGTATTTT.

The V call is TRBV5-1, the J call TRBJ1-6; a possible D gene is TRBD1 (5 bases). The CDR3 has 15 residues. V lost 0 bases and J 9 bases, leaving 13 bases between the germline ends. From germline, CDR1 is SGHRS and CDR2 YFSETQ. DNA of the CDR3: TGCGCCAGCAGCTTGGGGGGCAGGGAAAGTTCACCCCTCCACTTT. Protein: CASSLGGRESSPLHF.

The rearrangement links TRBV6-4 to TRBJ1-2, with D maybe TRBD1 (6 bases). Germline lookup yields CDR1 MRHNA and CDR2 SNTAGT. V was trimmed by 0 bases and J by 6 bases, leaving 8 bases between them. The CDR3 is 13 residues long. The chain's CDR3 is CASSDSGTHGYTF. The DNA of the CDR3 is TGTGCCAGCAGTGACTCGGGGACACATGGCTACACCTTC.

This clone was observed a handful of times. This chain joins TRBV7-9 and TRBJ1-2; D gene uncertain. The germline V gene has CDR1 SEHNR and CDR2 FQNEAQ (reference sequence). Trimming cost V 5 bases and J 10 bases, with 11 bases left between them. CDR3 length: 11 residues. CDR3 bases: TGTGCCAGCAGCCCCGTCCCGGACTACACCTTC. Translated, it gives CASSPVPDYTF. The whole variable domain, remainder taken from reference TRBV7-9 and TRBJ1-2, is DTGVSQNPRHKITKRGQNVTFRCDPISEHNRLYWYRQTLGQGPEFLTYFQNEAQLEKSRLLSDRFSAERPKGSFSTLEIQRTEQGDSAMYLCASSPVPDYTFGSGTRLTVV.

V gene TRBV9 combines with J gene TRBJ2-2; TRBD1 matches at 9 bases. Germline V lookup: CDR1 SGDLS, CDR2 YYNGEE. The CDR3 is 16 residues long. V shed 3 bases, J shed 4 bases, and the junction held 7 bases outside the gene matches. This CDR3 is CASSAVTGGSTGELFF. The CDR3 region has the DNA TGTGCCAGCAGCGCTGTGACAGGGGGGAGCACCGGGGAGCTGTTTTTT. The full variable domain, completed using reference TRBV9 and TRBJ2-2, is DSGVTQTPKHLITATGQRVTLRCSPRSGDLSVYWYQQSLDQGLQFLIQYYNGEERAKGNILERFSAQQFPDLHSELNLSSLELGDSALYFCASSAVTGGSTGELFFGEGSRLTVL.

The V gene is TRBV30, the J gene TRBJ2-7; possibly TRBD1 for D (7 bases). CDR3 length equals 14 residues. Germline assignment: CDR1 GTSNPN and CDR2 SVGIG (reference sequence). V was pared by 1 base and J by 1 base, with 11 bases between. CDR3 sequence reads: CAWSAGDSSYEQYF. The DNA of the CDR3 is TGTGCCTGGAGTGCGGGGGACAGTTCCTACGAGCAGTACTTC.

The chain has TRBV18 and TRBJ2-7, with D possibly matching TRBD1 (5 bases). This CDR3 spans 13 amino acids. Trimming shortened V by 3 bases and J by 7 bases, and 13 bases separated the two germline ends. Germline CDR1 is KGHSH and CDR2 is LQKENI. CDR3 bases: TGTGCCAGCTCACCTGCGGATCAGGGAGAGCAGTACTTC. It encodes CASSPADQGEQYF.

This chain connects TRBV5-4 to TRBJ1-2, with a possible D match to TRBD1 (6 bases). V was clipped by 1 base and J by 1 base, with 8 bases between them. CDR1 SGHNT and CDR2 YYREEE come from the germline V gene (reference sequence). This CDR3 is built from 14 residues. CDR3 DNA sequence: TGTGCCAGCAGCTTGACAGGGAATAACTATGGCTACACCTTC. It encodes CASSLTGNNYGYTF.

The gene calls are TRBV6-5 and TRBJ1-1, with 9 bases identical to TRBD1. V dropped 5 bases and J dropped 1; count of bases not matched to a gene: 5. The CDR3 is 15 residues long. Germline CDR1 reads MNHEY; CDR2 reads SVGAGI. Written as DNA, the CDR3 is TGTGCCAGCAGTCCTGGGGACAGGGAGAACACTGAAGCTTTCTTT. It is translated as CASSPGDRENTEAFF.

The chain links TRBV19 to TRBJ1-2; 8 nucleotides match TRBD1. V lost 5 bases to trimming and J lost 5 bases; unmatched junction nucleotides: 13. This CDR3 is built from 16 residues. Per the germline V gene, CDR1 is LNHDA and CDR2 is SQIVND (reference sequence). For the CDR3, the DNA is TGTGCCAGTAGTGCCGCCAGTCGGGACAGGAGTTATGGCTACACCTTC. Residues: CASSAASRDRSYGYTF.

The chain uses TRBV30 and TRBJ2-1; TRBD2 aligns across 9 bases. The germline CDR1 and CDR2 sequences are GTSNPN and SVGIG (reference sequence). This CDR3 comprises 13 residues. The V segment lost 8 bases and the J segment 4 bases; nucleotides outside the gene matches: 6. CDR3 in DNA: TGTGCCGGAGAAGCGGGGGGATACAATGAGCAGTTCTTC. This codes for CAGEAGGYNEQFF.

This clone appeared a single time. The chain is built from TRBV24-1 and TRBJ1-2; D gene unclear. The CDR3 is 13 amino acids. Trimming left V 3 bases short and J 4 bases short, with 8 bases between. The V gene's germline CDR1 is KGHDR and CDR2 SFDVKD. CDR3 residues: CATSDTLSYGYTF. CDR3 DNA: TGTGCCACCAGTGATACCCTGAGCTATGGCTACACCTTC.

This chain connects TRBV4-1 to TRBJ2-3, with 8 bases identical to TRBD2. The CDR3 is made up of 15 amino acids. Germline trimming cut 1 base from V and 5 bases from J; bases unmatched to any gene: 5. Germline-derived CDR1 and CDR2 are MGHRA and YSYEKL. The CDR3 DNA reads as TGCGCCAGCAGCCAAGTCGCGACTAGCGAAGATACGCAGTATTTT. Translated, it gives CASSQVATSEDTQYF.

In regard to this clone: The sample contains more than one DNA sequence encoding this CDR3. The gene calls are TRBV15 and TRBJ1-1; the match to TRBD1 covers 7 bases. There are 14 residues in the CDR3. Germline lookup yields CDR1 LNHNV and CDR2 YYDKDF (reference sequence). Unmatched junction bases numbered 0, after V lost 1 base and J lost 1 base. CDR3 in DNA: TGTGCCACCAGCAGAGGACAGGGGAACACTGAAGCTTTCTTT. Translating gives CATSRGQGNTEAFF.

This clone was recorded once. The V and J genes are TRBV7-3 and TRBJ2-2, with D uncertain. Deletions cut 2 bases from V and 3 bases from J, with 1 base between. Germline V gives CDR1 SGHTA, CDR2 FQGTGA. There are 12 residues in the CDR3. The CDR3 DNA follows: TGTGCCAGCAGCTTAGACACCGGGGAGCTGTTTTTT. Encoded protein: CASSLDTGELFF.

The chain joins TRBV5-4 to TRBJ1-1; D uncertain. The CDR3 contains 14 residues. CDR1 and CDR2 from the germline V gene are SGHNT and YYREEE (reference sequence). V was trimmed by 4 bases and J by 1 base, leaving 11 bases between them. The CDR3 sequence: CASSLKRANTEAFF. The CDR3 region has the DNA TGTGCCAGCAGCCTCAAAAGGGCGAACACTGAAGCTTTCTTT.

The chain uses TRBV3-1 (or the pseudogene TRBV3-2) and TRBJ1-2; possibly TRBD1 for D (5 bases). The CDR3 has 15 amino acids. V was trimmed by 4 bases and J by 5 bases, leaving 17 bases between them. Germline CDR1 and CDR2: LGHDT and YNNKEL (reference sequence). CDR3 bases: TGTGCCAGCAGCCGCCGTGACAGTAGCGGATATGGCTACACCTTC. Amino acids: CASSRRDSSGYGYTF.

The chain recombines TRBV19 with TRBJ1-2, with a weak D call TRBD1 (5 bases). V lost 2 bases and J 4 bases, leaving 14 bases between the germline ends. This CDR3 region has 15 residues. The germline V gene encodes CDR1 LNHDA and CDR2 SQIVND (reference sequence). The chain's CDR3 is CASSIWQEGTYGYTF. CDR3 nucleotides: TGTGCCAGTAGTATATGGCAGGAAGGGACCTATGGCTACACCTTC.

This clone was seen just once. The V and J genes are TRBV12-5 and TRBJ2-5; D may correspond to TRBD1 or TRBD2 (5 bases each). The CDR3 spans 14 residues. V shed 3 bases and J shed 1 base, with 9 bases lying between them. CDR1 is LGHNT and CDR2 is FRNRAP in the germline V gene. The CDR3: CASGFWGIQETQYF. The CDR3, as DNA: TGTGCTAGTGGTTTTTGGGGGATCCAAGAGACCCAGTACTTC. The whole variable domain, remainder taken from reference TRBV12-5 and TRBJ2-5, is DARVTQTPRHKVTEMGQEVTMRCQPILGHNTVFWYRQTMMQGLELLAYFRNRAPLDDSGMPKDRFSAEMPDATLATLKIQPSEPRDSAVYFCASGFWGIQETQYFGPGTRLLVL.

This clone occurred once. The chain combines TRBV1 with TRBJ1-5. TRBV1 represents a pseudogene. CDR3 length equals 16 residues. DNA for the CDR3: TGCACCAGCAGCCAATACCGGGCCGGGAAGAATCAGCCCCAGCATTTT. Translation: CTSSQYRAGKNQPQHF.

The chain combines TRBV2 with TRBJ1-1, with D unresolved. Trimming stripped 1 base from V and 1 base from J, with 4 bases between. CDR3 length equals 13 residues. Germline V gene data show CDR1 as SNHLY and CDR2 as FYNNEI. The CDR3 region has the DNA TGTGCCAGCAGTGAAGAGCGGAACACTGAAGCTTTCTTT. Residues: CASSEERNTEAFF.

The chain has TRBV7-2 and TRBJ1-2; the D is unclear. V was clipped by 4 bases and J by 6 bases, with 15 bases between them. Germline values: CDR1 SGHTA, CDR2 FQGNSA. The length of the CDR3 is 14 residues. CDR3 sequence reads: CASSSNLIRNGYTF. The CDR3 DNA follows: TGTGCCAGCAGCTCTAATCTAATCAGAAATGGCTACACCTTC.